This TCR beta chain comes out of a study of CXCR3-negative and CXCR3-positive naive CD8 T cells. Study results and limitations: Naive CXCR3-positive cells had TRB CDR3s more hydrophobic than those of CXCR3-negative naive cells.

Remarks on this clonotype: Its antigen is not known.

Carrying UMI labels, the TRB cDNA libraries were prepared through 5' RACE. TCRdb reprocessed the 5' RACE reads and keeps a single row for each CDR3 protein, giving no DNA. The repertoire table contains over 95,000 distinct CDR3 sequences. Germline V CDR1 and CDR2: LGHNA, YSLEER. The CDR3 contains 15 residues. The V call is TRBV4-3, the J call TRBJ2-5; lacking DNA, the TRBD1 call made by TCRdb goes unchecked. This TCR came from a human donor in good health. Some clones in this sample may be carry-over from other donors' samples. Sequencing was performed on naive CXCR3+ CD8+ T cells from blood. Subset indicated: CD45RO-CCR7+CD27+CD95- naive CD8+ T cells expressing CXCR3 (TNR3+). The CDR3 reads CASSQGQAPKETQYF.